Listed below are T cell receptor beta chains from one sample, sequenced in a study of CD8 T cells in Susac syndrome. TCRdb re-analysed the immunoSEQ multiplex PCR reads in MiXCR, keeping a single row per CDR3 protein. The sample has about 190,000 distinct CDR3 sequences; roughly 94% are singletons. Material for sequencing was CD8+ T cells from PBMCs. These receptor sequences come from a human donor with Susac syndrome. The CDR3 runs from the conserved cysteine through the conserved F or W. The D gene is left open where the match is weak. The size field is filled for only some rows; it gives once, few, many or a size class.

clone_size	d_call	j_call	v_call	cdr3_aa	cdr3_nt
-	-	TRBJ2-3	TRBV4-1	CASSLTDTGAAGDTQYF	TGCGCCAGCAGCCTAACTGACACTGGCGCGGCGGGAGATACGCAGTATTTT
-	TRBD2	TRBJ2-5	TRBV5-4	CASSSRLAGSTQYF	TGTGCCAGCAGCTCGAGACTAGCGGGTAGTACCCAGTACTTC
-	-	TRBJ2-2	TRBV30	CAWSVRGTGELFF	TGTGCCTGGAGTGTCCGAGGAACCGGGGAGCTGTTTTTT
-	TRBD2	TRBJ2-1	TRBV27	CASSSTLAGDPPNEQFF	TGTGCCAGCAGTAGTACTTTAGCGGGAGATCCCCCCAATGAGCAGTTCTTC
-	-	TRBJ1-1	TRBV20-1	CSARDGGMNTEAFF	TGCAGTGCTAGAGATGGGGGGATGAACACTGAAGCTTTCTTT
once	-	TRBJ2-7	TRBV6-2/TRBV6-3	CASSYLGVYEQYF	TGTGCCAGCAGTTATCTGGGGGTATACGAGCAGTACTTC
-	TRBD2	TRBJ2-1	TRBV20-1	CSARGLAGESTPPNEQFF	TGCAGTGCTAGAGGCCTAGCGGGAGAATCGACTCCCCCCAATGAGCAGTTCTTC
few	-	TRBJ2-3	TRBV2	CASSVRRSTDTQYF	TGTGCCAGCAGTGTACGACGGAGCACAGATACGCAGTATTTT
-	-	TRBJ2-2	TRBV2	CASIPGYTRNTGELFF	TGTGCCAGCATCCCAGGCTATACGCGTAACACCGGGGAGCTGTTTTTT
-	-	TRBJ2-7	TRBV11-2	CASSLDLGGLYEQYF	TGTGCCAGCAGCTTAGATCTGGGGGGCTTGTACGAGCAGTACTTC
-	TRBD1	TRBJ2-7	TRBV27	CASSSIFGTGSHEQYF	TGTGCCAGCAGTTCTATCTTCGGGACAGGGAGTCACGAGCAGTACTTC
-	-	TRBJ1-2	TRBV7-2	CASSSRGSDGYTF	TGTGCCAGCAGTTCACGGGGATCGGATGGCTACACCTTC
once	-	TRBJ1-1	TRBV7-9	CASSLGQAFF	TGTGCCAGCAGCTTAGGCCAAGCTTTCTTT
-	-	TRBJ2-4	TRBV6-5	CASSFTGSGKNIQYF	TGTGCCAGCAGTTTCACAGGGTCGGGCAAAAACATTCAGTACTTC
once	TRBD2	TRBJ2-5	TRBV6-6	CASRTSGGVETQYF	TGTGCCAGCAGGACTAGCGGGGGGGTGGAGACCCAGTACTTC
-	-	TRBJ2-7	TRBV25-1	CASSAPNSYEQYF	TGTGCCAGCAGTGCCCCCAACTCCTACGAGCAGTACTTC
-	-	TRBJ2-1	TRBV3-1	CASSQDTEQFF	TGTGCCAGCAGCCAAGACACTGAGCAGTTCTTC
-	-	TRBJ2-7	TRBV6-5	CASGAGKTGEQYF	TGTGCCAGCGGGGCGGGGAAAACCGGCGAGCAGTACTTC
-	-	TRBJ2-3	TRBV3-1	CASSQAGGTDTQYF	TGTGCCAGCAGCCAAGCGGGGGGCACAGATACGCAGTATTTT
-	-	TRBJ2-2	TRBV9	CASSPGTRNTGELFF	TGTGCCAGCAGCCCAGGGACACGAAACACCGGGGAGCTGTTTTTT
-	-	TRBJ2-3	TRBV5-1	CASSLVVASDTQYF	TGCGCCAGCAGCTTGGTGGTAGCTTCAGATACGCAGTATTTT
-	-	TRBJ1-1	TRBV24-1	CATSDAGSTEAFF	TGTGCCACCAGTGATGCAGGGTCCACTGAAGCTTTCTTT
-	-	TRBJ2-7	TRBV9	CASSVDASGEQYF	TGTGCCAGCAGCGTAGACGCCTCGGGGGAGCAGTACTTC
once	-	TRBJ2-5	TRBV21-1	CASSKEKRGQAEETQYF	TGTGCCAGCAGCAAAGAAAAGCGGGGGCAAGCAGAAGAGACCCAGTACTTC
-	TRBD2	TRBJ2-1	TRBV2	CASSLAGGLFNEQFF	TGTGCCAGCAGTTTAGCGGGGGGCCTATTCAATGAGCAGTTCTTC
-	TRBD1	TRBJ2-3	TRBV5-1	CASSPHGQGTDTQYF	TGCGCCAGCAGCCCCCACGGACAGGGCACAGATACGCAGTATTTT
-	TRBD2	TRBJ2-1	TRBV20-1	CSATGTSFYNEQFF	TGCAGTGCCACCGGGACTAGCTTCTACAATGAGCAGTTCTTC
-	-	TRBJ1-5	TRBV27	CASSLGGPQPQHF	TGTGCCAGCAGTTTGGGGGGGCCTCAGCCCCAGCATTTT
-	-	TRBJ2-2	TRBV3-1	CASSFLDGELFF	TGTGCCAGCAGCTTCTTGGACGGGGAGCTGTTTTTT
-	TRBD1	TRBJ2-7	TRBV3-1	CASSRRDRGSYEQYF	TGTGCCAGCAGCCGCCGGGACAGGGGGTCCTACGAGCAGTACTTC
-	-	TRBJ1-2	TRBV7-2	CASSLVASGYGYTF	TGTGCCAGCAGCTTAGTAGCGTCCGGCTATGGCTACACCTTC
-	TRBD1	TRBJ2-7	TRBV10-3	CATSDRYPYEQYF	TGTGCCACTTCGGACAGGTACCCCTACGAGCAGTACTTC